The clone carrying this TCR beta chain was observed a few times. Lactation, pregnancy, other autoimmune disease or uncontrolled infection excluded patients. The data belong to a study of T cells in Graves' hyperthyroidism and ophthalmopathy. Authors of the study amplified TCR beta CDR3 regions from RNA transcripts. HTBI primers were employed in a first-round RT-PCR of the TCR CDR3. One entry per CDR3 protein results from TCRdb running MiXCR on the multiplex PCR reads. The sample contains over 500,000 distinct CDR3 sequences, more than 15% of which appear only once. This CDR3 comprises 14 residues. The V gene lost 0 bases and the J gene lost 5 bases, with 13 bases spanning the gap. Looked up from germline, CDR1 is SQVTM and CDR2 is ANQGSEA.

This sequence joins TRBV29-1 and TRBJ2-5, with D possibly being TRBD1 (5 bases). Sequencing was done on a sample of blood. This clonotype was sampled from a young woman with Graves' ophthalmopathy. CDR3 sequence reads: CSVEDWAGQETQYF. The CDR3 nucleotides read TGCAGCGTTGAAGATTGGGCAGGGCAGGAGACCCAGTACTTC.